This T cell receptor beta chain appears in the sequencing data of a study of cytomegalovirus exposure and HLA in healthy donors. PCR involved 60 Vbeta and 13 Jbeta primers. Clones were read by immunoSEQ multiplex PCR, and TCRdb kept only the in-frame ones, dropping some. The data show about 120,000 clones, less than 85% seen once. Germline CDR1 and CDR2: SGHTA and FQGTGA. This CDR3 spans 16 amino acids. Trimming took 0 bases from V and 7 from J; bases not matched to a gene: 9. The rearrangement uses TRBV7-3 and TRBJ2-1; 7 nucleotides align to TRBD1. The sequencing input was PBMCs. The TCR was taken from a man aged 25 to 40 in good health and CMV-seropositive. Here the CDR3 DNA reads TGTGCCAGCAGCTTAACGAGGGGGCAGGGGAGTAATGAGCAGTTCTTC. This sequence encodes CASSLTRGQGSNEQFF.